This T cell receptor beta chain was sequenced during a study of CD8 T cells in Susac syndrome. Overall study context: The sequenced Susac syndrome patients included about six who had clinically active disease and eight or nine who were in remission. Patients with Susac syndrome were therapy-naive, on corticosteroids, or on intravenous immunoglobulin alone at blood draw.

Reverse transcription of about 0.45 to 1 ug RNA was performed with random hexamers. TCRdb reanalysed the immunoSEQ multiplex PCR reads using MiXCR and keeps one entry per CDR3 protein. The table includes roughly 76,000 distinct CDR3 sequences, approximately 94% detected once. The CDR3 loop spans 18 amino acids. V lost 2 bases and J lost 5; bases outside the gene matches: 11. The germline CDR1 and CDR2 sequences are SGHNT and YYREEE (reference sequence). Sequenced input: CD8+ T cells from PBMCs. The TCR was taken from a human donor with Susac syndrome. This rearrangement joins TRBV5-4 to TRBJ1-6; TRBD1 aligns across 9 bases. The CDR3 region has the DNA TGTGCCAGCAGCTTACCGGGACAGGGAGCTCCGGATAATTCACCCCTCCACTTT. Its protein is CASSLPGQGAPDNSPLHF.